Detailed here is one T cell receptor beta chain. Its specificity is unknown. This CDR3 has 15 amino acids. CDR1 is SGDLS, CDR2 YYNGEE, per germline. V lost 2 bases and J lost 0, with 12 bases in between. This specimen belongs to a study of OX40 agonist ivuxolimab in advanced cancers. For the study at large: Partial responses, seen in three patients, involved one hepatocellular carcinoma and two cutaneous melanomas. Study results and caveats: Dosing at 0.1 to 3.0 mg/kg was accompanied by clonal expansion of CD4+ and CD8+ blood T cells by week 6.

Method: immunoSEQ multiplex PCR; TCRdb's copy keeps in-frame clones and lacks some. The sample holds tens of thousands of clones; 92% are singletons and the top ten take about 33%. Patients were excluded for autoimmune disease history or systemic immunosuppression. The receptor comes from an adult with an advanced solid tumor such as melanoma, head and neck, liver or kidney cancer. The J gene is TRBJ2-7, the V gene TRBV9; the D gene is possibly TRBD2 (6 bases). The sequencing used CD4+ or CD8+ T cells sorted from blood, collected in a trial of the OX40 agonist ivuxolimab. The CDR3 region has the DNA TGTGCCAGCAGCGTTGGCGGGATGAGCTCCTACGAGCAGTACTTC. Its protein is CASSVGGMSSYEQYF.